These T cell receptor beta chains were read from a single sample in a study of blood T cells in healthy people across ages. TCRdb re-called the 5' RACE reads with MiXCR, one entry per CDR3 protein. The sample shows some 1.7 million distinct CDR3 sequences, 28% of them seen only once. The sample comprised blood. These receptors were obtained from a woman aged 30 to 39 in good health. CDR3s include the opening cysteine and the closing phenylalanine or tryptophan. The order of the fields is J gene, D gene, V gene, clone size, CDR3 DNA, CDR3 protein. A D gene is named only where the DNA matches it firmly. The listing skips clone size in some rows; elsewhere it reads once, few, many or a size class.

TRBJ1-6	NA	TRBV6-5	few	TGTGCCAGCAGTTACTCTGCAGTCTATAATTCACCCCTCCACTTT	CASSYSAVYNSPLHF
TRBJ2-3	TRBD2	TRBV2	few	TGTGCCAGCAGGACCTCTGGCGGGGGGTCAGATACGCAGTATTTT	CASRTSGGGSDTQYF
TRBJ1-5	TRBD1	TRBV5-1	few	TGCGCCAGCAGCCCATGGACAGGGGCCAATCAGCCCCAGCATTTT	CASSPWTGANQPQHF
TRBJ1-6	NA	TRBV7-9	NA	TGTGCCAGCAGCTTATTAGGATCCCATTCACCCCTCCACTTT	CASSLLGSHSPLHF
TRBJ2-1	TRBD1	TRBV20-1	many	TGCAGTGCTAGCGAGGGGGCCAATGAGCAGTTCTTC	CSASEGANEQFF
TRBJ2-6	TRBD1	TRBV2	few	TGTGCCAGATCCGGGACAGGGGTTTCGTCTGGGGCCAACGTCCTGACTTTC	CARSGTGVSSGANVLTF
TRBJ1-5	TRBD1	TRBV5-1	NA	TGCGCCAGCAGCCCGAGGACAGGGGGCGGTCAGCCCCAGCATTTT	CASSPRTGGGQPQHF
TRBJ1-6	NA	TRBV7-2	few	TGTGCCAGCAGCTTAGCTGGCCATGGGGTTTCACCCCTCCACTTT	CASSLAGHGVSPLHF
TRBJ1-5	NA	TRBV18	many	TGTGCCAGCAGCCCTGGGGGGGATCAGCCCCAGCATTTT	CASSPGGDQPQHF
TRBJ2-6	NA	TRBV5-5	NA	TGTGCCAGCAGCCTTACCACGACTGGGGCCAACGTCCGGACTTTC	CASSLTTTGANVRTF
TRBJ2-1	NA	TRBV12-3/TRBV12-4	NA	TGTGCCAGCAGTACACGGACTCCGCGAAGGGGTGAGCAGTTCTTC	CASSTRTPRRGEQFF
TRBJ2-3	NA	TRBV5-1	NA	TGCGCCAGCAGCCCGGCTATCGGCGGCACAGATACGCAGTATTTT	CASSPAIGGTDTQYF
TRBJ2-1	TRBD2	TRBV9	many	TGTGCCAGCAGCGTAGACAGCGGGAGGTACAATGAGCAGTTCTTC	CASSVDSGRYNEQFF
TRBJ2-3	TRBD2	TRBV4-1	few	TGCGCCAGTACCGACCCTGGGAGCGGGGGGGCCACAGATACGCAGTATTTT	CASTDPGSGGATDTQYF
TRBJ2-1	TRBD2	TRBV29-1	NA	TGCAGCGTTGCTGGCGAGCGGGGGCTCAATGAGCAGTTCTTC	CSVAGERGLNEQFF
TRBJ2-7	NA	TRBV29-1	many	TGCAGCGTGACTTCCAGGGCGAAGCGCGAGCAGTACTTC	CSVTSRAKREQYF
TRBJ2-1	TRBD1	TRBV6-1	once	TGTGCCAGCAGACCGGGACAGGGCAATGAGCAGTTCTTC	CASRPGQGNEQFF
TRBJ1-5	NA	TRBV28	few	TGTGCCACCCATGGGGGGAATCAGCCCCAGCATTTT	CATHGGNQPQHF
TRBJ2-7	NA	TRBV15	few	TGTGCCACCTCAACGGAGTGGGCCTACGAGCAGTACTTC	CATSTEWAYEQYF
TRBJ2-7	NA	TRBV2	few	TGTGCCAGCAGTCCCGACTATCCCCTTACTTACGAGCAGTACTTC	CASSPDYPLTYEQYF
TRBJ2-7	NA	TRBV28	NA	TGTGCCAGCAGTTCTTTGGACGGCTACGAGCAGTACTTC	CASSSLDGYEQYF
TRBJ1-3	NA	TRBV5-6	NA	TGTGCCAGCATCCCCCTCAGGGGTACCATATATTTT	CASIPLRGTIYF
TRBJ2-5	NA	TRBV2	many	TGTGCCAGCAGTGAAGCCCCTCTAGAGACCCAGTACTTC	CASSEAPLETQYF
TRBJ2-1	TRBD2	TRBV29-1	many	TGCAGCGCTAAGAGCGGGACCTACAATGAGCAGTTCTTC	CSAKSGTYNEQFF
TRBJ1-6	TRBD1	TRBV19	few	TGTGCCAGTAGCGACAGGGGAGCCTATAATTCACCCCTCCACTTT	CASSDRGAYNSPLHF
TRBJ2-2	NA	TRBV2	NA	TGTGCCAGCAGTGAGCAATGGGGCACCGGGGAGCTGTTTTTT	CASSEQWGTGELFF
TRBJ2-7	NA	TRBV2	NA	TGTGCCAGCAGTGAAGCACCCCCAGTGGGTGAGCAGTACTTC	CASSEAPPVGEQYF
TRBJ1-2	TRBD1	TRBV4-3	NA	TGCGCCAGCAGCCGAGAGGGGGACAGGGTCCACTATGGCTACACCTTC	CASSREGDRVHYGYTF
TRBJ2-2	NA	TRBV28	NA	TGTGCCAGCAAGGACTATAACACCGGGGAGCTGTTTTTT	CASKDYNTGELFF
TRBJ2-3	NA	TRBV9	few	TGTGCCAGCAGCGCCCCCACAGGGTGGGATACGCAGTATTTT	CASSAPTGWDTQYF